The 15 T cell receptor beta chains below were found in one sample sequenced in a study of identical twins. In TCRdb, the 5' RACE reads were re-called with MiXCR into one record per CDR3 protein. Of around 530,000 distinct CDR3 sequences listed, approximately 16% are singletons. The same specimen was also included in a second study, on yellow fever vaccine responses in identical twins.

The sample was CD4+ T cells sorted from blood. Receptors originate from a young woman in good health.

There are a few counts of this clonotype. The chain has TRBV15 and TRBJ2-1; D is unclear. From germline, CDR1 is LNHNV and CDR2 YYDKDF (reference sequence). Trimming stripped 2 bases from V and 6 bases from J, with 26 bases between. The CDR3 spans 19 residues. This CDR3 reads CATSRTQTLVIVGVNEQFF. Here the CDR3 DNA reads TGTGCCACCAGCAGAACCCAGACGTTAGTTATAGTTGGGGTCAATGAGCAGTTCTTC. Combining the CDR3 with reference TRBV15 and TRBJ2-1 gives the whole variable domain DAMVIQNPRYQVTQFGKPVTLSCSQTLNHNVMYWYQQKSSQAPKLLFHYYDKDFNNEADTPDNFQSRRPNTSFCFLDIRSPGLGDTAMYLCATSRTQTLVIVGVNEQFFGPGTRLTVL.

The J gene is TRBJ2-1, the V gene TRBV27; possibly TRBD2 for D (7 bases). Germline CDR1 and CDR2: MNHEY and SMNVEV (reference sequence). Trimming cost V 6 bases and J 6 bases, with 21 bases left between them. The CDR3 spans 16 residues. The CDR3 bases are TGTGCCAGCAGCCAACAGGGCGGAGGGAGGGGCAATGAGCAGTTCTTC. It codes for CASSQQGGGRGNEQFF.

This clonotype has more than one count but fewer than ten. The CDR3, as DNA: TGTGCCAGCAGCTTAGGCCCGATGTCCCAAGATAGGGCTTTCTTT. It specifies CASSLGPMSQDRAFF. The chain uses TRBV7-9 and TRBJ1-1, with D unclear. Trimming removed 1 base at V and 11 bases at J, with 20 bases between. CDR3 length: 15 residues. Germline V gene data show CDR1 as SEHNR and CDR2 as FQNEAQ (reference sequence).

This clonotype was detected ten times or more. The chain employs TRBV6-4 and TRBJ2-1; 7 positions agree with TRBD1. Trimming removed 8 bases from V and 0 bases from J; junction bases left unmatched: 10. CDR3 length: 16 residues. Germline loops: CDR1 MRHNA, CDR2 SNTAGT. CDR3 protein: CASGRDSTSSYNEQFF. Here the CDR3 DNA reads TGTGCCAGCGGAAGGGACAGCACCTCCTCCTACAATGAGCAGTTCTTC.

This clonotype was observed a handful of times. This chain uses TRBV19 with TRBJ2-2, with D hard to call. Germline loops: CDR1 LNHDA, CDR2 SQIVND (reference sequence). CDR3 size: 14 residues. The V gene lost 1 base and the J gene lost 1 base, with 4 bases spanning the gap. CDR3 residues: CASSIVENTGELFF. CDR3 DNA sequence: TGTGCCAGTAGTATAGTCGAGAACACCGGGGAGCTGTTTTTT. The full variable domain, rest sourced from reference TRBV19 and TRBJ2-2, is DGGITQSPKYLFRKEGQNVTLSCEQNLNHDAMYWYRQDPGQGLRLIYYSQIVNDFQKGDIAEGYSVSREKKESFPLTVTSAQKNPTAFYLCASSIVENTGELFFGEGSRLTVL.

This chain uses TRBV12-3 or TRBV12-4 with TRBJ1-1, with D unresolved. V lost 1 base, J lost 5 bases, and 8 bases lay in between. CDR3 size: 13 residues. In nucleotides, the CDR3 is TGTGCCAGCAGTTTAGACTTGCCGACTGAAGCTTTCTTT. Protein sequence: CASSLDLPTEAFF.

The V and J genes are TRBV14 and TRBJ2-1; perhaps TRBD2 as D (5 bases). V lost 3 bases to trimming and J lost 4 bases, with 10 bases between them. This CDR3 comprises 14 residues. The germline V gene encodes CDR1 SGHDN and CDR2 FVKESK. Here the CDR3 DNA reads TGTGCCAGCAGCCAGGACTTGATGTACAATGAGCAGTTCTTC. The encoded protein is CASSQDLMYNEQFF.

This clonotype was seen a single time. The chain carries TRBV4-2 and TRBJ2-5; D is unresolved. Looked up from germline, CDR1 is LGHNA and CDR2 is YNFKEQ. V was shortened by 0 bases and J by 4 bases, with 9 bases between the two germline ends. The length of the CDR3 is 14 residues. The CDR3 loop reads CASSQDRGGETQYF. For the CDR3, the DNA is TGTGCCAGCAGCCAAGATCGCGGCGGAGAGACCCAGTACTTC.

The genes are TRBV7-2 and TRBJ1-1; D gene uncertain. CDR1 is SGHTA and CDR2 is FQGNSA in the germline V gene. V was trimmed by 3 bases and J by 4 bases, leaving 6 bases between them. The length of the CDR3 is 12 residues. CDR3 residues: CASSFDLTEAFF. DNA of the CDR3: TGTGCCAGCAGCTTTGATCTCACTGAAGCTTTCTTT. The whole variable domain, filled in from reference TRBV7-2 and TRBJ1-1, reads GAGVSQSPSNKVTEKGKDVELRCDPISGHTALYWYRQSLGQGLEFLIYFQGNSAPDKSGLPSDRFSAERTGGSVSTLTIQRTQQEDSAVYLCASSFDLTEAFFGQGTRLTVV.

The chain recombines TRBV18 with TRBJ2-1; TRBD2 agrees at 11 bases. With V trimmed by 2 bases and J by 0 bases, 9 bases remained unmatched. Per the germline V gene, CDR1 is KGHSH and CDR2 is LQKENI. This CDR3 comprises 19 residues. The DNA for the CDR3 is TGTGCCAGCTCACCAGTTGGCGGGACTAGCGGAAGCTCCTACAATGAGCAGTTCTTC. Protein: CASSPVGGTSGSSYNEQFF.

This clonotype turned up a few times. The chain is built from TRBV5-1 and TRBJ2-3; tentatively, D is TRBD1 (5 bases). Germline assignment: CDR1 SGHRS and CDR2 YFSETQ. CDR3 length equals 16 residues. V was clipped by 0 bases and J by 3 bases, with 14 bases between them. The CDR3, as DNA: TGCGCCAGCAGCTTGGGGGGCAGGTATCGGACAGATACGCAGTATTTT. This translates into CASSLGGRYRTDTQYF.

This clonotype was seen repeatedly, ten times or more. The chain carries TRBV7-9 and TRBJ2-7; 9 positions agree with TRBD1. From germline, CDR1 is SEHNR and CDR2 FQNEAQ (reference sequence). V shed 4 bases and J 9 bases; nucleotides not matched to a gene: 10. The length of the CDR3 is 14 residues. Written as DNA, the CDR3 is TGTGCCAGCAGCTCTTCGGGACAGGGTCCCGGGCAGTACTTC. It translates to CASSSSGQGPGQYF.

In its sample, this clonotype was seen a few times. V usage is TRBV5-1 and J usage is TRBJ2-5, with 8 bases identical to TRBD1. The ends lost 5 bases at V and 3 bases at J; junction bases unmatched: 3. The germline V gene has CDR1 SGHRS and CDR2 YFSETQ. The CDR3 covers 13 residues. This chain's CDR3 is CASRPTGEETQYF. DNA of the CDR3: TGCGCCAGCAGACCGACAGGGGAAGAGACCCAGTACTTC.

The chain uses TRBV7-9 and TRBJ2-1; 10 positions agree with TRBD2. Germline V lookup: CDR1 SEHNR, CDR2 FQNEAQ (reference sequence). This CDR3 is 15 amino acids long. V was clipped by 7 bases and J by 8 bases; unmatched bases: 11. The CDR3 is CASTERVLAGDEQFF. Written as DNA, the CDR3 is TGTGCCAGCACCGAAAGAGTGCTAGCGGGAGATGAGCAGTTCTTC.

This clonotype was detected only a few times. This sequence joins TRBV12-3 or TRBV12-4 and TRBJ2-1; D is possibly TRBD2 (5 bases). Trimming removed 3 bases from V and 2 bases from J, with 14 bases in between. The length of the CDR3 is 16 residues. In DNA, the CDR3 is TGTGCCAGCAGTTTTTATGGGAGTAGGGCCTACAATGAGCAGTTCTTC. This sequence encodes CASSFYGSRAYNEQFF.